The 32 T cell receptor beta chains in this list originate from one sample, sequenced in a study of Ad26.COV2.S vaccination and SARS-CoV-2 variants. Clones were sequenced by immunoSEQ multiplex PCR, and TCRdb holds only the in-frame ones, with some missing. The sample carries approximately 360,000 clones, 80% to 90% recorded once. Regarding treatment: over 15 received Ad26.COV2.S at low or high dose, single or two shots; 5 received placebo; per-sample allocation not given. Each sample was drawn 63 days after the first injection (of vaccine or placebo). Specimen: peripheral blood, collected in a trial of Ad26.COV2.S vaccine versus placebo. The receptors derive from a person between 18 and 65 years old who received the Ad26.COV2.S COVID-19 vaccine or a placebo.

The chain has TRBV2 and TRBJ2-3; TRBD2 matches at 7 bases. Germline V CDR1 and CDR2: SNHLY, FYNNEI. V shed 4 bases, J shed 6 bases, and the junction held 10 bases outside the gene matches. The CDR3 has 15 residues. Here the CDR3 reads CASSGGGHLGDTQYF. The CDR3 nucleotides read TGTGCCAGCAGTGGGGGGGGTCATCTTGGTGATACGCAGTATTTT.

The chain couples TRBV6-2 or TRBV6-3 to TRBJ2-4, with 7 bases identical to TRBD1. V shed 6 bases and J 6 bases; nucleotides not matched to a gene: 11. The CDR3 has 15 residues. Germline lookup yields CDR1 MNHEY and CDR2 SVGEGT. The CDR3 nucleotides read TGTGCCAGCAGCTCAGACAGGGAAGGCAGAAACATTCAGTACTTC. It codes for CASSSDREGRNIQYF.

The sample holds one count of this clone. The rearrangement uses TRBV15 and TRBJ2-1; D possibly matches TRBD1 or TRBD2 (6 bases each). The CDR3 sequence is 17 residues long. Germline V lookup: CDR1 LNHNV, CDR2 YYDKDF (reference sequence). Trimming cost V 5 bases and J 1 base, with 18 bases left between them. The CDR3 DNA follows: TGTGCCACCAGCTTCCCGGGGGCGGGAATGTCCTACAATGAGCAGTTCTTC. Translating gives CATSFPGAGMSYNEQFF. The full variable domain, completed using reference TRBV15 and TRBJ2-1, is DAMVIQNPRYQVTQFGKPVTLSCSQTLNHNVMYWYQQKSSQAPKLLFHYYDKDFNNEADTPDNFQSRRPNTSFCFLDIRSPGLGDTAMYLCATSFPGAGMSYNEQFFGPGTRLTVL.

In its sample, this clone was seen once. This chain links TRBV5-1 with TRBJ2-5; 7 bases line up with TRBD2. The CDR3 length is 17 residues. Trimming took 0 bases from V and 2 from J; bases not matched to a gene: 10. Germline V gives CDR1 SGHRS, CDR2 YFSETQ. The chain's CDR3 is CASSLVPVRRGQETQYF. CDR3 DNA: TGCGCCAGCAGCTTGGTGCCCGTCAGGCGGGGGCAAGAGACCCAGTACTTC.

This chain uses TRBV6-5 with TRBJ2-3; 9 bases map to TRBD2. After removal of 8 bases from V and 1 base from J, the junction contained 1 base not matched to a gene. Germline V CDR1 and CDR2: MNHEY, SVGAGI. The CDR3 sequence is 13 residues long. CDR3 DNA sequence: TGTGCCAGCGAGCGGGGGGGCACAGATACGCAGTATTTT. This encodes CASERGGTDTQYF.

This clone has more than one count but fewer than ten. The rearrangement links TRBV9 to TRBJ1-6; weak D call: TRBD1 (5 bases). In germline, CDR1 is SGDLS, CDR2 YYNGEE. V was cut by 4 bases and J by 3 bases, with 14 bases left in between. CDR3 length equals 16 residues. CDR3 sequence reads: CASSPRGNNYNSPLHF. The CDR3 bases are TGTGCCAGCAGCCCCCGGGGGAATAACTATAATTCACCCCTCCACTTT. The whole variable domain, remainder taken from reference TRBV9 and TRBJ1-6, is DSGVTQTPKHLITATGQRVTLRCSPRSGDLSVYWYQQSLDQGLQFLIQYYNGEERAKGNILERFSAQQFPDLHSELNLSSLELGDSALYFCASSPRGNNYNSPLHFGNGTRLTVT.

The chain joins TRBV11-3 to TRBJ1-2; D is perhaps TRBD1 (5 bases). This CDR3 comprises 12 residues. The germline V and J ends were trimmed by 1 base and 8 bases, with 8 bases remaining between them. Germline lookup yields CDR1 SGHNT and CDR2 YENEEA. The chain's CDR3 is CASSLGQRGYTF. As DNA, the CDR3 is TGTGCCAGCAGCTTAGGACAGCGCGGCTACACCTTC. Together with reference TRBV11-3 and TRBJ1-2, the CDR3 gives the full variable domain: EAGVVQSPRYKIIEKKQPVAFWCNPISGHNTLYWYLQNLGQGPELLIRYENEEAVDDSQLPKDRFSAERLKGVDSTLKIQPAELGDSAVYLCASSLGQRGYTFGSGTRLTVV.

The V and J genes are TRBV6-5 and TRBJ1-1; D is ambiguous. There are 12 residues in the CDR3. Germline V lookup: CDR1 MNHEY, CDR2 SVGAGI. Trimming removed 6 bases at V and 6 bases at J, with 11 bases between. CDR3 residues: CASSDGLAEAFF. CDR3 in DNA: TGTGCCAGCAGCGATGGTTTGGCTGAAGCTTTCTTT.

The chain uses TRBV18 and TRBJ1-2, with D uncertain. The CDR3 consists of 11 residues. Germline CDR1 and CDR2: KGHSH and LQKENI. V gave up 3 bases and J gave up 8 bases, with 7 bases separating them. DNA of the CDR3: TGTGCCAGCTCACCCAGAATCGGCTACACCTTC. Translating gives CASSPRIGYTF. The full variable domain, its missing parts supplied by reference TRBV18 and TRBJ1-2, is NAGVMQNPRHLVRRRGQEARLRCSPMKGHSHVYWYRQLPEEGLKFMVYLQKENIIDESGMPKERFSAEFPKEGPSILRIQQVVRGDSAAYFCASSPRIGYTFGSGTRLTVV.

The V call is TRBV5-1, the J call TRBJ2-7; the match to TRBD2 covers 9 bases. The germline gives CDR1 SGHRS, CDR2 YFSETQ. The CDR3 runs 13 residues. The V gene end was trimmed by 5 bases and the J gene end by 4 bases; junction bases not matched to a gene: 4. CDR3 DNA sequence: TGCGCCAGCAGAGACACTAGCGGGTACGAGCAGTACTTC. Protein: CASRDTSGYEQYF.

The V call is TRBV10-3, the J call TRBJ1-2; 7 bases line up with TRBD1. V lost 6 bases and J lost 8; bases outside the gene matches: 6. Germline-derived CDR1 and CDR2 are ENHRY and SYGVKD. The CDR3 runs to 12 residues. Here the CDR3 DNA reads TGTGCCATCAGGGCGGGACAGCAGGGCTACACCTTC. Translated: CAIRAGQQGYTF.

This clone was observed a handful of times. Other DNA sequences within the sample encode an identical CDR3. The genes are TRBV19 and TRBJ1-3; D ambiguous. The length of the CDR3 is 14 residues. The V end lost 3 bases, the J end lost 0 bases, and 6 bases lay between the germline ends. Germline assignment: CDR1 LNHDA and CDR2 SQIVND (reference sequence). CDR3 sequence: CASSISSSGNTIYF. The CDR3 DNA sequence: TGTGCCAGTAGTATTAGCAGCTCTGGAAACACCATATATTTT.

CDR3 nucleotides: TGTGCCAGCACCAAGGTGGGGGCCGCGAGCGGGGAGCTGTTTTTT. It translates to CASTKVGAASGELFF. The V gene is TRBV6-5, the J gene TRBJ2-2, with a tentative D call TRBD1 (6 bases). Deletions cut 7 bases from V and 7 bases from J, with 19 bases between. This CDR3 contains 15 residues. CDR1 and CDR2 from the germline V gene are MNHEY and SVGAGI.

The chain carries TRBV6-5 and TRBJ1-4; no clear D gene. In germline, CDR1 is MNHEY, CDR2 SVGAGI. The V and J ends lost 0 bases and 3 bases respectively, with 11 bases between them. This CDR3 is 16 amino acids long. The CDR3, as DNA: TGTGCCAGCAGTTACTCCACCCGGATGGCTAATGAAAAACTGTTTTTT. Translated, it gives CASSYSTRMANEKLFF.

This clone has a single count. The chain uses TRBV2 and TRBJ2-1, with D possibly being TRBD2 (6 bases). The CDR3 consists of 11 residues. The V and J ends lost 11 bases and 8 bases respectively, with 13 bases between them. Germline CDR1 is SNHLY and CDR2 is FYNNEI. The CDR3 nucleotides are TGTGCCGGGTGGTGGAGGGATGAGCAGTTCTTC. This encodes CAGWWRDEQFF.

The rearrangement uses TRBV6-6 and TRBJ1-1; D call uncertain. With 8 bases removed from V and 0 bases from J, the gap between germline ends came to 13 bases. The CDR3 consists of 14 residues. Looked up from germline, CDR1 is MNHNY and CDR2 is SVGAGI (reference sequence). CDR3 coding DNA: TGTGCCAGCGGTGACATCGACTTGAACACTGAAGCTTTCTTT. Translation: CASGDIDLNTEAFF.

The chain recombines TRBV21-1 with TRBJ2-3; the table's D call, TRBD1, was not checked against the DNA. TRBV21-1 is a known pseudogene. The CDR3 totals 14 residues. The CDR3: CASSPDSRTDTQYF. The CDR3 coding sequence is TGTGCCAGCAGCCCGGACAGCAGAACAGATACGCAGTATTTT.

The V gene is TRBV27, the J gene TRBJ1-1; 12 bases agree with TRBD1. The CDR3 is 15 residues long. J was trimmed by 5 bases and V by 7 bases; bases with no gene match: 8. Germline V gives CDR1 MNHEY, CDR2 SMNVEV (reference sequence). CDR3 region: CASTMGTGGGTEAFF. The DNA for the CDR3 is TGTGCCAGCACCATGGGGACAGGGGGCGGAACTGAAGCTTTCTTT.

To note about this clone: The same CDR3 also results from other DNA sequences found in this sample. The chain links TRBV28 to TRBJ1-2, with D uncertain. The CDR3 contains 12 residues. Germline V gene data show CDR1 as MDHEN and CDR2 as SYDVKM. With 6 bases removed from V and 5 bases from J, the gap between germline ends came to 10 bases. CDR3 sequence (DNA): TGTGCCAGCAGCCCAGACCGATATGGCTACACCTTC. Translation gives CASSPDRYGYTF.

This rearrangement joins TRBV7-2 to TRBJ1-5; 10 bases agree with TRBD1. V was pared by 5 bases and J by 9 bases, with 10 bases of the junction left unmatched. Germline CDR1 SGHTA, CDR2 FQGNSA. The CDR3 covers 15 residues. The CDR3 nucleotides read TGTGCCAGCAGCCGTCCCGGGACAGGGGACTGGCCCCAGCATTTT. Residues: CASSRPGTGDWPQHF. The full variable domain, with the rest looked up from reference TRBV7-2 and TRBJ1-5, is GAGVSQSPSNKVTEKGKDVELRCDPISGHTALYWYRQSLGQGLEFLIYFQGNSAPDKSGLPSDRFSAERTGGSVSTLTIQRTQQEDSAVYLCASSRPGTGDWPQHFGDGTRLSIL.

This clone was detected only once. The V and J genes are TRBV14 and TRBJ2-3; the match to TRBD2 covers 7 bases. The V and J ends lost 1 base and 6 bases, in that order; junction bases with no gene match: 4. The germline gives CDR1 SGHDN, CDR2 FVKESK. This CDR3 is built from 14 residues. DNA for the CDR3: TGTGCCAGCAGCCAAGGGACTAGTCGGGATACGCAGTATTTT. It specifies CASSQGTSRDTQYF.

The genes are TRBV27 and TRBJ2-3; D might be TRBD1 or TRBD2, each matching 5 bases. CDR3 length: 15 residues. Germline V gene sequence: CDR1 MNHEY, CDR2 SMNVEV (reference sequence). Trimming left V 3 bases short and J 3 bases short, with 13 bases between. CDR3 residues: CASSFGALRTDTQYF. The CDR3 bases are TGTGCCAGCAGTTTCGGGGCCCTGCGGACAGATACGCAGTATTTT.

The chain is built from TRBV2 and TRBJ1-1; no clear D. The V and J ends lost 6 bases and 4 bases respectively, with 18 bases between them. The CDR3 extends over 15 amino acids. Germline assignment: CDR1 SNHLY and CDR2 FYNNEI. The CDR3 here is CASSLGPPIGTEAFF. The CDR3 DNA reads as TGTGCCAGCAGCCTCGGACCGCCGATCGGCACTGAAGCTTTCTTT.

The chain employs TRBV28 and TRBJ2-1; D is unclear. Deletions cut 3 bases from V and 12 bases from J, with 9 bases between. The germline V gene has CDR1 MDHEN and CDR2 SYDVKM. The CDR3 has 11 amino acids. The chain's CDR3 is CASSFRYVQFF. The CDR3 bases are TGTGCCAGCAGTTTCAGATATGTGCAGTTCTTC.

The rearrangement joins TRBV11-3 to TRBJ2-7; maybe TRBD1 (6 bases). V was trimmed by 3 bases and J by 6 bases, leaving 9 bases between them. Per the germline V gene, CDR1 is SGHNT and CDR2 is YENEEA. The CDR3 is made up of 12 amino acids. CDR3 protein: CASSLTGREQYF. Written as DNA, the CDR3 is TGTGCCAGCAGCTTGACAGGCCGCGAGCAGTACTTC.

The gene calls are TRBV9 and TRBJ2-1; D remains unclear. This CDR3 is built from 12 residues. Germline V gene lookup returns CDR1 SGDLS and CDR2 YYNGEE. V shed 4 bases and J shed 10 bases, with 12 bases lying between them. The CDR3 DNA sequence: TGTGCCAGCAGCCCCGGTGTGGGCGAGCAGTTCTTC. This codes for CASSPGVGEQFF. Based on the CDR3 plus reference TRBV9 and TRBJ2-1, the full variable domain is DSGVTQTPKHLITATGQRVTLRCSPRSGDLSVYWYQQSLDQGLQFLIQYYNGEERAKGNILERFSAQQFPDLHSELNLSSLELGDSALYFCASSPGVGEQFFGPGTRLTVL.

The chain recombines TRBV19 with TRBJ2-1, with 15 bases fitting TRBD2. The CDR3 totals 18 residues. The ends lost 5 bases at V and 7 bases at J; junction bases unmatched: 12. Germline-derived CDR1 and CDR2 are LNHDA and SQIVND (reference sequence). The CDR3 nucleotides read TGTGCCAGTAGTTCATTGAGGACTAGCGGGAGGGCTCGAAATGAGCAGTTCTTC. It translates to CASSSLRTSGRARNEQFF.

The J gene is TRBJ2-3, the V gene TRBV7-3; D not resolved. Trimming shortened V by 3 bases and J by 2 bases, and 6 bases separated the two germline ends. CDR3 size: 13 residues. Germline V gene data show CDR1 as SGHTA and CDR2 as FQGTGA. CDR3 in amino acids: CASSFLPTDTQYF. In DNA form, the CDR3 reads TGTGCCAGCAGCTTTCTTCCCACAGATACGCAGTATTTT.

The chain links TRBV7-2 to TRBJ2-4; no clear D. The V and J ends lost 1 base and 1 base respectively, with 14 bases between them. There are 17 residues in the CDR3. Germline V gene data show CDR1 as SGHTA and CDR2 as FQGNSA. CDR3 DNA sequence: TGTGCCAGCAGCTTAGAGGGCAGGCTTCTCGCCAAAAACATTCAGTACTTC. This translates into CASSLEGRLLAKNIQYF.

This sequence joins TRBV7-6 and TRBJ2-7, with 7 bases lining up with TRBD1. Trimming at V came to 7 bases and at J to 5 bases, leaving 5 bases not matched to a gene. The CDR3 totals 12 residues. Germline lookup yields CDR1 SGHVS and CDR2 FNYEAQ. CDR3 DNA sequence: TGTGCCAGCAAGGGGGCAGCGGACGAGCAGTACTTC. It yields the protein CASKGAADEQYF.

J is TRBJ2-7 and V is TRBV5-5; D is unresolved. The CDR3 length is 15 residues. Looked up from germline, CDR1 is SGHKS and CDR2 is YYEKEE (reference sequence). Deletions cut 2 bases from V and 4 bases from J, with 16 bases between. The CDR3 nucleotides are TGTGCCAGCAGCTTTCCCCCGTCAAACTTATACGAGCAGTACTTC. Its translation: CASSFPPSNLYEQYF.

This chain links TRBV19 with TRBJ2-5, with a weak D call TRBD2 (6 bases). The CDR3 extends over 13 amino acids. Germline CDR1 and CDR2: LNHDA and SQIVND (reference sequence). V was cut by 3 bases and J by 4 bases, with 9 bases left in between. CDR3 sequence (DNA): TGTGCCAGTAGTATGGGACTTATAGAGACCCAGTACTTC. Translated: CASSMGLIETQYF.